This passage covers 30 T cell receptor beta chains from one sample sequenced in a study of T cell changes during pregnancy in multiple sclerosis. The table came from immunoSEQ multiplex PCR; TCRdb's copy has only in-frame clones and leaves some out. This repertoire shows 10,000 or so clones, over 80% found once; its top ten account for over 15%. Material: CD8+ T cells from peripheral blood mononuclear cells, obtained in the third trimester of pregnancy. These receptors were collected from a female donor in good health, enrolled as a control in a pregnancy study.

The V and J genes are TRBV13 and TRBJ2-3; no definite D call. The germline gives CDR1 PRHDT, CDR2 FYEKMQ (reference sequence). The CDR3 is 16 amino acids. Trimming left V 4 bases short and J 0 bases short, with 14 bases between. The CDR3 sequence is CASSSRQAPSTDTQYF. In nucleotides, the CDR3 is TGTGCCAGCAGCTCCCGCCAGGCTCCTAGCACAGATACGCAGTATTTT.

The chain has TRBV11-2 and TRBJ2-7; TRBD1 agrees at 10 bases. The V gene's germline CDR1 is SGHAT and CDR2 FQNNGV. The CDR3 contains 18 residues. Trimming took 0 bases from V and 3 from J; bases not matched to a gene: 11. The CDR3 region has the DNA TGTGCCAGCAGCTTAGATCGGGTGGCCCGGGACAGGGGCTACGAGCAGTACTTC. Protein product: CASSLDRVARDRGYEQYF.

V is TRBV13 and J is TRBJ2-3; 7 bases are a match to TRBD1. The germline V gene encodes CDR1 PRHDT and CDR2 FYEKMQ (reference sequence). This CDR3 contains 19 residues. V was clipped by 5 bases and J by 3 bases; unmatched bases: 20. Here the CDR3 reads CASSRSVREDRDGTDTQYF. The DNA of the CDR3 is TGTGCCAGCAGCCGCTCGGTAAGGGAAGACAGGGATGGAACAGATACGCAGTATTTT.

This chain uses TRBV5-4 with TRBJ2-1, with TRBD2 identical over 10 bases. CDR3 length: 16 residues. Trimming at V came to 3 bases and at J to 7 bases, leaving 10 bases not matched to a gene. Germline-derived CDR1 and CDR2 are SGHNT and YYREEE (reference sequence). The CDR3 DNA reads TGTGCCAGCAGCTACACCCGAGCGGGGGGGACTAATGAGCAGTTCTTC. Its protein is CASSYTRAGGTNEQFF.

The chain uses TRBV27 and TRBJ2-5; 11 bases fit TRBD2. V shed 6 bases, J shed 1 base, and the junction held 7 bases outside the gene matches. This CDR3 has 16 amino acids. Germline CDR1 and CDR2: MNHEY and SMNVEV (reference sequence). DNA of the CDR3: TGTGCCAGCAGAGCTTTAGCGGGAGGGATCCAAGAGACCCAGTACTTC. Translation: CASRALAGGIQETQYF.

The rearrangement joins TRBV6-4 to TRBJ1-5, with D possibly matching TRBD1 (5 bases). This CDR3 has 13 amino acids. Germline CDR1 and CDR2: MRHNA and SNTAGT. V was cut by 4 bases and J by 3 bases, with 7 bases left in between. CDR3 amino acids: CASSADNNQPQHF. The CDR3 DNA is TGTGCCAGCAGTGCGGACAACAATCAGCCCCAGCATTTT.

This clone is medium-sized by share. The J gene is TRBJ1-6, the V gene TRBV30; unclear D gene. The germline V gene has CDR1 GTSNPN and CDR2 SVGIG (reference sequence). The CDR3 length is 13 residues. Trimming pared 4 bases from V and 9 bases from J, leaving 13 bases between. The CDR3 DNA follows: TGTGCCTGGAATGGTTTAGAGAGTTCACCCCTCCACTTT. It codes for CAWNGLESSPLHF.

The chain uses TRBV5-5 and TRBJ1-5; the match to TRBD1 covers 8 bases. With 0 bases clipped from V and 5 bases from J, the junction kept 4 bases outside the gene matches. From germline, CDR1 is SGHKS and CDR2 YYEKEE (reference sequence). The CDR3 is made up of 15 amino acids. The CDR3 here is CASSLVQGAYQPQHF. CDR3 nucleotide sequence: TGTGCCAGCAGCTTGGTCCAGGGGGCTTATCAGCCCCAGCATTTT.

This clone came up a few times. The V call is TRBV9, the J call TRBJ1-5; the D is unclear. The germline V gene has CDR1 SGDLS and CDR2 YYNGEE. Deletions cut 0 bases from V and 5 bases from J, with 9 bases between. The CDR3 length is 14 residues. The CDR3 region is CASSVGEGYQPQHF. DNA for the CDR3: TGTGCCAGCAGCGTAGGGGAGGGTTATCAGCCCCAGCATTTT. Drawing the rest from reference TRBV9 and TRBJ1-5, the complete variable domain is DSGVTQTPKHLITATGQRVTLRCSPRSGDLSVYWYQQSLDQGLQFLIQYYNGEERAKGNILERFSAQQFPDLHSELNLSSLELGDSALYFCASSVGEGYQPQHFGDGTRLSIL.

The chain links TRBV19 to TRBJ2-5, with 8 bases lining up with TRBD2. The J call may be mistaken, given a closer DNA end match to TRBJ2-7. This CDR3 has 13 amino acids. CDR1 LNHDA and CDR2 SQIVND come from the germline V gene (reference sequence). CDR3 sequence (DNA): TGTGCCAGTAGTATAGTAGCGGGGCGCGAGCAGTACTTC. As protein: CASSIVAGREQYF.

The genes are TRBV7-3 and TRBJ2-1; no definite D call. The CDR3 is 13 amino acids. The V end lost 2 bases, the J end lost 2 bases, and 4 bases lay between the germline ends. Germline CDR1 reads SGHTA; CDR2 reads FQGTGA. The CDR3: CASSLAAYNEQFF. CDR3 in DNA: TGTGCCAGCAGCTTAGCAGCCTACAATGAGCAGTTCTTC.

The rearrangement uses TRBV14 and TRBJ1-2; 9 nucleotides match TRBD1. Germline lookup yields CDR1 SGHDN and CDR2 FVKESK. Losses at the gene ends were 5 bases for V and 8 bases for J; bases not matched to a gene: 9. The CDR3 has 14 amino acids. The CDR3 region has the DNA TGTGCCAGCAGCTATCATACAGGGGGCCAGGGCTACACCTTC. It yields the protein CASSYHTGGQGYTF.

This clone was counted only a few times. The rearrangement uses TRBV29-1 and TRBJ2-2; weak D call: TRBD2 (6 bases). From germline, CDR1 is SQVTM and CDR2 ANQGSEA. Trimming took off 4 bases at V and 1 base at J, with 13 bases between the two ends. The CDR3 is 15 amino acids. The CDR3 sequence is CSVGGVVENTGELFF. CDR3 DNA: TGCAGCGTTGGGGGGGTCGTAGAGAACACCGGGGAGCTGTTTTTT.

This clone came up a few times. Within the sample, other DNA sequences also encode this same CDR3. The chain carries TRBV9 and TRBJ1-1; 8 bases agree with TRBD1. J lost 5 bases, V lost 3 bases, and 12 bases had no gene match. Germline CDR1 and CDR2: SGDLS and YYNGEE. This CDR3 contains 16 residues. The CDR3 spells CASSAWTGQGRTEAFF. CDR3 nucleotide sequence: TGTGCCAGCAGCGCCTGGACAGGGCAAGGGCGGACTGAAGCTTTCTTT.

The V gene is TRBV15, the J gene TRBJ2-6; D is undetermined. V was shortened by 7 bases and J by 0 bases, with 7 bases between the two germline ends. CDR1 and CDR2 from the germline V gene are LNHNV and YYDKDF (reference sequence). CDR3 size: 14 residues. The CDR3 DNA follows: TGTGCCACCAACAACGCCTCTGGGGCCAACGTCCTGACTTTC. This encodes CATNNASGANVLTF.

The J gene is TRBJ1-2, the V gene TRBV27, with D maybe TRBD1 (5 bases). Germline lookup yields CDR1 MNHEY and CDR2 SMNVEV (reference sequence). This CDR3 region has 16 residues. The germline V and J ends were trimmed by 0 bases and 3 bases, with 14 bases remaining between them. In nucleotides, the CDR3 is TGTGCCAGCAGTTTATCCGCAGGGCATAGAGACTATGGCTACACCTTC. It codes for CASSLSAGHRDYGYTF.

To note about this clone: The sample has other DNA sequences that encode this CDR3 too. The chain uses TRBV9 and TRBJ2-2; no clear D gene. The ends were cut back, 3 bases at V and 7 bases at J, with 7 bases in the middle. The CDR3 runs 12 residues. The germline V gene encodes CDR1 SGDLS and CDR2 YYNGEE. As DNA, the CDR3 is TGTGCCAGCAGCGCCAGAGGCGGGGAGCTGTTTTTT. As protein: CASSARGGELFF.

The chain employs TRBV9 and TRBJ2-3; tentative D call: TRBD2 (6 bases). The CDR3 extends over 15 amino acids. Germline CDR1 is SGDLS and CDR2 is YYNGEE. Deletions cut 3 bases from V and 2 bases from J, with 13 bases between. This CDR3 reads CASSAWDSATDTQYF. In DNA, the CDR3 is TGTGCCAGCAGCGCCTGGGACTCCGCCACAGATACGCAGTATTTT.

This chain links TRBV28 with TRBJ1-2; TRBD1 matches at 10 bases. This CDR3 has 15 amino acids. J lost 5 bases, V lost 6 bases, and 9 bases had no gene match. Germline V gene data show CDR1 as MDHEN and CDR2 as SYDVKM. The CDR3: CASSPPGQGRYGYTF. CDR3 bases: TGTGCCAGCAGCCCCCCGGGACAGGGGAGGTATGGCTACACCTTC.

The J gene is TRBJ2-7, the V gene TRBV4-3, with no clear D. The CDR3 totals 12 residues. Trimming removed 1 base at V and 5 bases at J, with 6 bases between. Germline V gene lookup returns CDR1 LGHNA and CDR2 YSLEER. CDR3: CASSQGRDEQYF. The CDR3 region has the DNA TGCGCCAGCAGCCAAGGACGGGACGAGCAGTACTTC.

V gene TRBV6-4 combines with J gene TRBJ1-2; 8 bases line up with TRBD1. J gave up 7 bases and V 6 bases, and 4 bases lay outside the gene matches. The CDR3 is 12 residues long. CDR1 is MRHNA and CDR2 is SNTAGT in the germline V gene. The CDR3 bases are TGTGCCAGCAGAGGACAGGGCGGTGGCTACACCTTC. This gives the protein CASRGQGGGYTF.

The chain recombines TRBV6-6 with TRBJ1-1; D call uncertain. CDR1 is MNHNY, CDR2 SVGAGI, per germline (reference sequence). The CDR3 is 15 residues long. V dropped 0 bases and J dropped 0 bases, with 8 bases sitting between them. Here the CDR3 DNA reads TGTGCCAGCAGTTACTCGAACTCGATGAACACTGAAGCTTTCTTT. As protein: CASSYSNSMNTEAFF.

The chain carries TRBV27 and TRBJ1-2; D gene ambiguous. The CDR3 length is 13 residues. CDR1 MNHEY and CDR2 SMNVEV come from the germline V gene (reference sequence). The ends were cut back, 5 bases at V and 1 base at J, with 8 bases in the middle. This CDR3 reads CASSRDNNYGYTF. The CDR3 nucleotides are TGTGCCAGCAGTCGCGACAATAACTATGGCTACACCTTC.

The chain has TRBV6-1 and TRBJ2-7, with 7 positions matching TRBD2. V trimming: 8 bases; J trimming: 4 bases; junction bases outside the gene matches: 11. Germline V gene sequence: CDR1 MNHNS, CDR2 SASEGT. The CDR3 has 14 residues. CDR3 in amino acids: CASGAGVDIYEQYF. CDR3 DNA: TGTGCCAGCGGGGCGGGAGTGGATATATACGAGCAGTACTTC.

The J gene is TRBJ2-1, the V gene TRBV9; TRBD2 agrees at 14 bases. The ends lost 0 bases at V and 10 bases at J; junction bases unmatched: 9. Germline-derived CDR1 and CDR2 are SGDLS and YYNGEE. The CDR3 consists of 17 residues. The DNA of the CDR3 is TGTGCCAGCAGCGTAGGGGGGGGGACTAGCGGGAGCGAAGAGCAGTTCTTC. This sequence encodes CASSVGGGTSGSEEQFF. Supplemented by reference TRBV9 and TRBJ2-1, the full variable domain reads DSGVTQTPKHLITATGQRVTLRCSPRSGDLSVYWYQQSLDQGLQFLIQYYNGEERAKGNILERFSAQQFPDLHSELNLSSLELGDSALYFCASSVGGGTSGSEEQFFGPGTRLTVL.

This chain's CDR3 is CASIQGGTNTGELFF. DNA for the CDR3: TGTGCCAGCATTCAGGGCGGTACGAACACCGGGGAGCTGTTTTTT. V gene TRBV5-5 combines with J gene TRBJ2-2, with D perhaps matching TRBD1 (5 bases). The V end lost 6 bases, the J end lost 0 bases, and 12 bases lay between the germline ends. The length of the CDR3 is 15 residues. Germline V gene data show CDR1 as SGHKS and CDR2 as YYEKEE (reference sequence).

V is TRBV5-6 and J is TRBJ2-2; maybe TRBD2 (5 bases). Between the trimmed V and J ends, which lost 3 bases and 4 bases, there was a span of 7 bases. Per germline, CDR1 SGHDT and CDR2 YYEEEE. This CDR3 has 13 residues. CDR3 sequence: CASSSGTTGELFF. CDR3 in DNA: TGTGCCAGCAGCTCGGGAACCACCGGGGAGCTGTTTTTT. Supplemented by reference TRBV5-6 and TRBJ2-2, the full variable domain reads DAGVTQSPTHLIKTRGQQVTLRCSPKSGHDTVSWYQQALGQGPQFIFQYYEEEERQRGNFPDRFSGHQFPNYSSELNVNALLLGDSALYLCASSSGTTGELFFGEGSRLTVL.

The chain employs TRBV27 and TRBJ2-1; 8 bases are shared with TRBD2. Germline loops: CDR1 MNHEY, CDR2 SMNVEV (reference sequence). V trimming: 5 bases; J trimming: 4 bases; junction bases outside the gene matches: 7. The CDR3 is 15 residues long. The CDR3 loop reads CASSLMVAGYNEQFF. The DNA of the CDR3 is TGTGCCAGCAGTCTGATGGTAGCGGGGTACAATGAGCAGTTCTTC.

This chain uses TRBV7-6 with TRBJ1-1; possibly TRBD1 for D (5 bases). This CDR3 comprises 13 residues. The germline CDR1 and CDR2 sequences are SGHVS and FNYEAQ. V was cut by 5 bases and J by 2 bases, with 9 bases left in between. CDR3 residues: CASSIRTNTEAFF. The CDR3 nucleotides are TGTGCCAGCAGCATTAGGACAAACACTGAAGCTTTCTTT.

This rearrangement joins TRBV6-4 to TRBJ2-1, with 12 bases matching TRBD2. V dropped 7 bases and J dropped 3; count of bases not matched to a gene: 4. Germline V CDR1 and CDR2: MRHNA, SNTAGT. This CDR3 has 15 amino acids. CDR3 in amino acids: CASTASGGDYNEQFF. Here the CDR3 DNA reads TGTGCCAGCACCGCTAGCGGGGGGGACTACAATGAGCAGTTCTTC.